Included here is one TCR beta chain sequence, with context. The CDR3 is 14 residues long. Trimming cost V 5 bases and J 0 bases, with 8 bases left between them. Germline CDR1 is SGHAT and CDR2 is FQNNGV. Participant age was roughly 18 to 95 years, and participants resided in fewer than 30 US areas. Participants' reported clinical history set cohort assignment. The record originates from a study of blood T cell repertoires in COVID-19. Study overall: Researchers got acute and convalescent COVID-19 samples from the United States, Italy and Spain. The cDNA or gDNA used as material had been derived from T cells, B-cell-depleted T cells, or PBMCs.

TCRdb keeps only in-frame clones here, not all; method: immunoSEQ multiplex PCR. The sample includes 120,000 to 150,000 clones, 85% to 90% of them seen just once. The chain has TRBV11-2 and TRBJ1-3; D gene unclear. This receptor was obtained from a woman aged 25 to 39 with acute COVID-19. Source material: PBMCs or T cells enriched from blood (not recorded which). CDR3 nucleotide sequence: TGTGCCAGCAGCCCAACTCTCTCTGGAAACACCATATATTTT. Translation gives CASSPTLSGNTIYF. The full variable domain, completed using reference TRBV11-2 and TRBJ1-3, is EAGVAQSPRYKIIEKRQSVAFWCNPISGHATLYWYQQILGQGPKLLIQFQNNGVVDDSQLPKDRFSAERLKGVDSTLKIQPAKLEDSAVYLCASSPTLSGNTIYFGEGSWLTVV.